The clone carrying this TCR beta chain was counted between two and nine times. The antigen remains undetermined. Each individual donor underwent a draw of ten milliliters of peripheral blood. The CDR3 has 17 amino acids. The data were taken from a study of blood T cells in healthy people across ages. As for the study in general: Template switching retrieved approximately one barcoded beta molecule for each two T cells.

Primed by a sample-barcoded 5' primer and a J-beta primer mix, a second PCR proceeded for about 6 to 11 cycles. Every cDNA molecule bore a tag from a template-switch adaptor containing 12 random nucleotides. Using its own MiXCR run on the 5' RACE reads, TCRdb lists one record per CDR3 protein. The sample has 700,000 to 850,000 distinct CDR3 sequences, about 36% seen once. The study's findings and limits: Unknown CMV status may confound age-related changes in expanded clones.

This chain uses TRBV21-1 with TRBJ1-4. TRBV21-1 is reported as a pseudogene. This sequence was found in a young man in good health. The specimen was blood. CDR3 coding DNA: TGTGCCAGCAGCAAAGCGCACCAGGAGGGGTTTGTGGAAAAACTGTTTTTT. Residues: CASSKAHQEGFVEKLFF.